Included here is one T cell receptor (beta chain) sequence, with context. What it binds is not known. This CDR3 has 14 residues. V was pared by 1 base and J by 6 bases, with 11 bases between. The germline gives CDR1 SGHAT, CDR2 FQNNGV. A second 7 to 11 cycle PCR used barcoded and J-beta primers. Every molecule of cDNA carried a tag from a template-switch adaptor with 12 random nucleotides. One entry per CDR3 protein results from TCRdb running MiXCR on the 5' RACE reads. The sample carries 380,000 or so distinct CDR3 sequences, approximately 47% recorded once. The source of the sample is a study of blood T cells in healthy people across ages. Study-wide results and caveats: In the absence of known donor CMV status, changes in expanded clonotypes were possibly confounded. Among long-lived donors, naive CD4+ cells were more numerous and diversity higher than in aged donors.

Material: blood. The TCR originated in a man aged 60 to 69 in good health. This sequence joins TRBV11-2 and TRBJ2-3, with D perhaps matching TRBD2 (7 bases). The DNA for the CDR3 is TGTGCCAGCAGCTTAGTAGGGGGAGGGGATACGCAGTATTTT. Translated, it gives CASSLVGGGDTQYF.